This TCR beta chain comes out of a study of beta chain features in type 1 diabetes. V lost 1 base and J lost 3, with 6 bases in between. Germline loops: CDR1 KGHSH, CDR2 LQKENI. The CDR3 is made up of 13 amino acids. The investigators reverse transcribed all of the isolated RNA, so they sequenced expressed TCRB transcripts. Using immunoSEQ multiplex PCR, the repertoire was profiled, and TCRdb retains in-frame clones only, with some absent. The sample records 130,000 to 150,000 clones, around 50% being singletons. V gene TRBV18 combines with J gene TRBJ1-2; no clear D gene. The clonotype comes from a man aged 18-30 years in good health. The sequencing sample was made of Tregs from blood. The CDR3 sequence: CASSPQGDYGYTF. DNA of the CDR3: TGTGCCAGCTCACCACAGGGAGACTATGGCTACACCTTC.